This TCR beta chain was identified during a study of blood T cell repertoires in COVID-19. On the study more broadly: COVID-19 samples collected from the United States, Italy and Spain covered acute and convalescent phases.

This clone was detected a few times. V dropped 3 bases and J dropped 1; count of bases not matched to a gene: 0. The length of the CDR3 is 14 residues. CDR1 SGHTA and CDR2 FQGNSA come from the germline V gene. Original data processing: Amplification of reference gene primers provided the estimated nucleated cell counts. Sequencing used immunoSEQ multiplex PCR; TCRdb keeps in-frame clones, though not all of them. The V and J calls and clone size are taken from that table; D and trimming were inferred from the DNA. The sample holds 100,000 to 130,000 clones, approximately 70% seen once. The chain carries TRBV7-2 and TRBJ2-5, with 9 bases matching TRBD2. The sequence was collected from a woman aged 40-49 years with acute or convalescent COVID-19. The sample consisted of peripheral blood. DNA for the CDR3: TGTGCCAGCAGCTTGGGACTAGCCCAAGAGACCCAGTACTTC. Translation gives CASSLGLAQETQYF. The full variable domain, completed using reference TRBV7-2 and TRBJ2-5, is GAGVSQSPSNKVTEKGKDVELRCDPISGHTALYWYRQSLGQGLEFLIYFQGNSAPDKSGLPSDRFSAERTGGSVSTLTIQRTQQEDSAVYLCASSLGLAQETQYFGPGTRLLVL.